This record looks at one T cell receptor beta chain sequence and its context. This sample stems from a study of CD8 T cells in Susac syndrome. Sequencing of TCR beta, carried out with a high-throughput approach, was applied to CD8+ and CD4+ T cells from the blood. It was healthy donors who served as the controls, matched for age and sex. Both CD4+ and CD8+ T cells were negatively isolated, and TEMRA cells underwent FACS enrichment. From germline, CDR1 is MNHEY and CDR2 SVGEGT. This CDR3 region has 14 residues. V was cut by 2 bases and J by 3 bases, with 9 bases left in between. Random hexamers were used to reverse transcribe 0.5 to 1 ug of RNA. Across 54 Vbeta and 13 Jbeta, immunoSEQ multiplex PCR amplified TCR beta CDR3. Each CDR3 protein gets one entry after TCRdb re-called the immunoSEQ multiplex PCR reads with MiXCR. This table holds about 69,000 distinct CDR3 sequences, roughly 94% found once.

The sequenced sample consisted of CD8+ T cells from PBMCs. The receptor was isolated from a human donor in good health. The J gene is TRBJ2-3, the V gene TRBV6-2 or TRBV6-3; D gene uncertain. The CDR3 bases are TGTGCCAGCAGTTACAGGGTTGGGACAGATACGCAGTATTTT. Encoded protein: CASSYRVGTDTQYF.